Shown below are 26 T cell receptor beta chains from a single sample sequenced in a study of response to subunit inactivated influenza vaccine. One entry per CDR3 protein results from TCRdb running MiXCR on the RT-PCR reads. The sample holds fewer than 750,000 distinct CDR3 sequences; around 15% are singletons and the top ten take more than 9.5%. The sequenced sample was PBMCs from blood, obtained 12 days after vaccination. The receptor source for this set is a man aged 45-60 years who received an inactivated influenza vaccine.

CDR3 amino acids: CASSQEGISNEQFF. Here the CDR3 DNA reads TGCGCCAGCAGCCAAGAAGGAATCTCCAATGAGCAGTTCTTC. This chain uses TRBV4-3 with TRBJ2-1; D call uncertain. Trimming took off 0 bases at V and 6 bases at J, with 9 bases between the two ends. The CDR3 spans 14 residues. Germline-derived CDR1 and CDR2 are LGHNA and YSLEER.

The V call is TRBV15, the J call TRBJ2-2; D is perhaps TRBD1 (5 bases). This CDR3 is 15 amino acids long. Trimming shortened V by 5 bases and J by 7 bases, and 17 bases separated the two germline ends. The V gene's germline CDR1 is LNHNV and CDR2 YYDKDF (reference sequence). In nucleotides, the CDR3 is TGTGCCACCAGCTCTTCCCGCAGGGTTGGCGGGGAGCTGTTTTTT. This translates into CATSSSRRVGGELFF.

This clonotype was picked up many times. The chain couples TRBV29-1 to TRBJ2-1; D not resolved. V shed 7 bases and J shed 4 bases, with 17 bases lying between them. The germline V gene encodes CDR1 SQVTM and CDR2 ANQGSEA. This CDR3 has 14 residues. This CDR3 reads CSAARAVLYNEQFF. CDR3 DNA sequence: TGCAGCGCTGCCCGGGCGGTGTTGTACAATGAGCAGTTCTTC.

This clonotype was counted a few times. V usage is TRBV29-1 and J usage is TRBJ2-3; 10 bases are shared with TRBD2. V lost 6 bases to trimming and J lost 2 bases; unmatched junction nucleotides: 2. Germline V gene sequence: CDR1 SQVTM, CDR2 ANQGSEA. The CDR3 is made up of 13 amino acids. The CDR3 is CSVTSGPTDTQYF. CDR3 bases: TGCAGCGTGACTAGCGGGCCCACAGATACGCAGTATTTT.

V usage is TRBV27 and J usage is TRBJ2-7; the D is unclear. Trimming took 2 bases from V and 1 from J, leaving 12 bases between them. CDR3 size: 15 residues. In germline, CDR1 is MNHEY, CDR2 SMNVEV (reference sequence). CDR3 coding DNA: TGTGCCAGCAGTTTAACTTTTGCGGTTTCCTACGAGCAGTACTTC. This encodes CASSLTFAVSYEQYF.

This clonotype was found a few times. CDR3 amino acids: CASTRMGNTEAFF. In nucleotides, the CDR3 is TGTGCCAGTACGAGAATGGGGAACACTGAAGCTTTCTTT. The chain couples TRBV19 to TRBJ1-1; no firm D call. V was pared by 7 bases and J by 1 base, with 10 bases between. Germline CDR1 LNHDA, CDR2 SQIVND (reference sequence). This CDR3 spans 13 amino acids.

A few counts support this clonotype. This sequence joins TRBV14 and TRBJ1-1; 7 bases are shared with TRBD1. This CDR3 has 16 amino acids. Trimming cost V 5 bases and J 0 bases; bases outside gene matches: 9. Germline V gene lookup returns CDR1 SGHDN and CDR2 FVKESK. The CDR3: CASSRLGQAVNTEAFF. The CDR3 DNA sequence: TGTGCCAGCAGCAGACTTGGACAGGCCGTGAACACTGAAGCTTTCTTT.

Only a few counts were recorded for this clonotype. V and J are TRBV5-1 and TRBJ1-1, with 8 nucleotides matching TRBD1. This CDR3 has 14 amino acids. V lost 4 bases to trimming and J lost 4 bases; unmatched junction nucleotides: 6. Germline values: CDR1 SGHRS, CDR2 YFSETQ. The chain's CDR3 is CASSIQGGFTEAFF. The CDR3 nucleotides read TGCGCCAGCAGCATACAGGGGGGTTTCACTGAAGCTTTCTTT.

A few counts support this clonotype. The rearrangement uses TRBV28 and TRBJ2-3; either TRBD1 or TRBD2 may fit D (6 bases each). The length of the CDR3 is 14 residues. The germline V and J ends were trimmed by 1 base and 2 bases, with 7 bases remaining between them. Looked up from germline, CDR1 is MDHEN and CDR2 is SYDVKM. CDR3 coding DNA: TGTGCCAGCAGTTTATCGGGGGCCACAGATACGCAGTATTTT. Translated: CASSLSGATDTQYF.

The rearrangement uses TRBV5-5 and TRBJ1-1; D call uncertain. The V end was cut by 0 bases, the J end by 1 base, with 10 bases between. CDR1 is SGHKS, CDR2 YYEKEE, per germline (reference sequence). The CDR3 contains 15 residues. The CDR3 loop reads CASSLDELPNTEAFF. The DNA for the CDR3 is TGTGCCAGCAGCTTGGATGAGTTGCCGAACACTGAAGCTTTCTTT. The variable domain in full, with the rest retrieved from reference TRBV5-5 and TRBJ1-1, is DAGVTQSPTHLIKTRGQQVTLRCSPISGHKSVSWYQQVLGQGPQFIFQYYEKEERGRGNFPDRFSARQFPNYSSELNVNALLLGDSALYLCASSLDELPNTEAFFGQGTRLTVV.

This chain uses TRBV11-2 with TRBJ2-7; 11 positions match TRBD2. V lost 6 bases, J lost 2 bases, and 9 bases stayed unmatched. The germline gives CDR1 SGHAT, CDR2 FQNNGV. This CDR3 is built from 16 residues. This CDR3 reads CASRSPGTSGPYEQYF. CDR3 sequence (DNA): TGTGCCAGCAGATCGCCCGGGACTAGCGGTCCCTACGAGCAGTACTTC.

The chain employs TRBV4-2 and TRBJ2-1, with 11 bases that match TRBD2. There are 18 residues in the CDR3. Germline CDR1 is LGHNA and CDR2 is YNFKEQ. The V segment lost 2 bases and the J segment 3 bases; nucleotides outside the gene matches: 9. This chain's CDR3 is CASSQNSGTSGFYNEQFF. The CDR3, as DNA: TGTGCCAGCAGCCAAAATAGCGGGACTAGCGGATTCTACAATGAGCAGTTCTTC.

The chain recombines TRBV7-2 with TRBJ2-1; 8 bases map to TRBD1. Germline CDR1 SGHTA, CDR2 FQGNSA. This CDR3 is built from 15 residues. V gave up 1 base and J gave up 2 bases; unmatched junction bases: 1. CDR3 residues: CASSLEGQAYNEQFF. In DNA form, the CDR3 reads TGTGCCAGCAGCTTAGAGGGACAGGCCTACAATGAGCAGTTCTTC.

This clonotype was detected a few times. The chain employs TRBV5-1 and TRBJ2-7; 10 bases line up with TRBD1. CDR3 size: 14 residues. Germline CDR1 reads SGHRS; CDR2 reads YFSETQ. The trim removed 1 base at V and 6 bases at J, leaving 4 bases unmatched. CDR3 sequence reads: CASSLRQGAGEQYF. CDR3 DNA sequence: TGCGCCAGCAGCTTGAGACAGGGGGCCGGCGAGCAGTACTTC.

This clonotype occurred a few times. The V call is TRBV20-1, the J call TRBJ2-7; the match to TRBD1 covers 7 bases. Germline V gene lookup returns CDR1 DFQATT and CDR2 SNEGSKA (reference sequence). The CDR3 totals 13 residues. V dropped 0 bases and J dropped 7; count of bases not matched to a gene: 6. DNA for the CDR3: TGCAGTGCTAGAGACTCCTTCAGGGGGGAGCAGTACTTC. It codes for CSARDSFRGEQYF.

This clonotype was counted between two and nine times. V usage is TRBV6-4 and J usage is TRBJ2-3, with 8 bases matching TRBD1. The CDR3 sequence is 14 residues long. Trimming cost V 8 bases and J 2 bases; bases outside gene matches: 6. Germline V CDR1 and CDR2: MRHNA, SNTAGT. This CDR3 is CASPPDRATDTQYF. CDR3 sequence (DNA): TGTGCCAGCCCCCCGGACAGGGCCACAGATACGCAGTATTTT.

This rearrangement joins TRBV3-1 to TRBJ1-1; TRBD1 might be the D (5 bases). Between the trimmed V and J ends, which lost 4 bases and 5 bases, there was a span of 14 bases. Germline loops: CDR1 LGHDT, CDR2 YNNKEL (reference sequence). The CDR3 has 14 residues. CDR3 in DNA: TGTGCCAGCAGCCTCCAGGGAAGGAAGACTGAAGCTTTCTTT. Translation gives CASSLQGRKTEAFF.

This clonotype was seen a few times. The J gene is TRBJ2-7, the V gene TRBV28; possible D gene TRBD1, 6 bases. The CDR3 covers 14 residues. V was shortened by 6 bases and J by 3 bases, with 15 bases between the two germline ends. CDR1 MDHEN and CDR2 SYDVKM come from the germline V gene. CDR3 nucleotides: TGTGCCAGCAGAGAGCTCAGGGGAAGCTACGAGCAGTACTTC. Protein: CASRELRGSYEQYF.

This clonotype was picked up a small number of times. The junction and the germline gene differ at one end; a read error may be behind it. The V and J genes are TRBV20-1 and TRBJ2-1; 9 positions agree with TRBD2. The CDR3 is 14 residues long. Germline loops: CDR1 DFQATT, CDR2 SNEGSKA (reference sequence). In DNA form, the CDR3 reads TGCAGTGCTATTCTCGCGGGGGGGGGCAATCAGCAGTTCTTC. As protein: CSAILAGGGNQQFF.

The chain employs TRBV20-1 and TRBJ2-7; D tentatively reads TRBD1 or TRBD2 (6 bases each). The CDR3 consists of 16 residues. The V end lost 0 bases, the J end lost 6 bases, and 21 bases lay between the germline ends. Germline V gene data show CDR1 as DFQATT and CDR2 as SNEGSKA (reference sequence). The CDR3 loop is CSARESLQRRGLEQYF. CDR3 in DNA: TGCAGTGCTAGAGAATCCCTTCAGCGCAGGGGACTCGAGCAGTACTTC.

This sequence joins TRBV7-9 and TRBJ2-7; TRBD2 is a possible D gene (5 bases). V lost 0 bases, J lost 2 bases, and 11 bases lay in between. Germline CDR1 SEHNR, CDR2 FQNEAQ (reference sequence). CDR3 length: 15 residues. CDR3 sequence reads: CASSLARSGAYEQYF. DNA for the CDR3: TGTGCCAGCAGCTTAGCGAGAAGCGGAGCCTACGAGCAGTACTTC.

In its sample, this clonotype was seen a few times. The chain employs TRBV6-5 and TRBJ2-7, with TRBD1 matching over 7 bases. The J segment lost 2 bases and the V segment lost 10 bases, leaving 8 bases of the junction unmatched. Germline CDR1 and CDR2: MNHEY and SVGAGI. The CDR3 extends over 13 amino acids. The CDR3 reads CATRFGTAYEQYF. The CDR3 coding sequence is TGTGCCACCCGTTTCGGGACAGCCTACGAGCAGTACTTC.

Only a few counts were recorded for this clonotype. The rearrangement links TRBV12-3 or TRBV12-4 to TRBJ2-7; 8 nucleotides agree with TRBD1. The CDR3 consists of 16 residues. Trimming at V came to 5 bases and at J to 2 bases, leaving 11 bases not matched to a gene. The CDR3 bases are TGTGCCAGCAGTACCGGGACAGGACCCCTCGCCTACGAGCAGTACTTC. This sequence encodes CASSTGTGPLAYEQYF.

In this sample, this clonotype turned up many times. V usage is TRBV7-3 and J usage is TRBJ2-1; TRBD2 matches at 9 bases. The CDR3 is 15 amino acids. V was clipped by 5 bases and J by 5 bases; unmatched bases: 7. Germline CDR1 is SGHTA and CDR2 is FQGTGA. The CDR3 DNA reads TGTGCCAGCAGCCAAGGGACTAGCAGAAACAATGAGCAGTTCTTC. Protein: CASSQGTSRNNEQFF.

V is TRBV6-2 or TRBV6-3 and J is TRBJ2-5; 12 bases match TRBD2. The CDR3 has 16 residues. J gave up 5 bases and V 7 bases, and 11 bases lay outside the gene matches. Germline-derived CDR1 and CDR2 are MNHEY and SVGEGT. CDR3 in amino acids: CASTRRLAGDRETQYF. The CDR3 bases are TGTGCCAGCACAAGGAGACTAGCGGGAGACCGGGAGACCCAGTACTTC.

The rearrangement joins TRBV12-3 or TRBV12-4 to TRBJ2-1; D remains unclear. CDR3 length: 16 amino acids. Deletions cut 3 bases from V and 0 bases from J, with 12 bases between. Here the CDR3 reads CASSFRVHSSYNEQFF. The CDR3 DNA sequence: TGTGCCAGCAGTTTTCGAGTCCATAGCTCCTACAATGAGCAGTTCTTC.